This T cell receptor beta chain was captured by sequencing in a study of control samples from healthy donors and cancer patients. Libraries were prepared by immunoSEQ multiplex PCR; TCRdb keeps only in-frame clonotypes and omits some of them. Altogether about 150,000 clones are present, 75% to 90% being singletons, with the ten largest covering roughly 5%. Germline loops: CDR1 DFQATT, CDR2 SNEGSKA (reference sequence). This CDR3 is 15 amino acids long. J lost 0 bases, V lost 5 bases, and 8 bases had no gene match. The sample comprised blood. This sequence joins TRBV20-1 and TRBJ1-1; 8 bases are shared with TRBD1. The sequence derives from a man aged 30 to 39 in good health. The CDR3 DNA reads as TGCAGTGCTGGTGGACAGGGAGGAATGAACACTGAAGCTTTCTTT. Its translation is CSAGGQGGMNTEAFF.